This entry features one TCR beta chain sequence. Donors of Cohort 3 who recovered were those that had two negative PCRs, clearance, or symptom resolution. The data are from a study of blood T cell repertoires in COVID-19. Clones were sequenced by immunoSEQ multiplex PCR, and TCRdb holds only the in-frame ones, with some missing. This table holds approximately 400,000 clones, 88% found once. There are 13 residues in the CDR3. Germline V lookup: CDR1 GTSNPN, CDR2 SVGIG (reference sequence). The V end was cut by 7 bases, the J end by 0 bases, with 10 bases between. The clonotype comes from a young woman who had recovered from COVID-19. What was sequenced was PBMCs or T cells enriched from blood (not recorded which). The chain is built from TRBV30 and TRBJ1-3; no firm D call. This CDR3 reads CAYRVDSGNTIYF. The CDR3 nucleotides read TGTGCCTACCGGGTAGACTCTGGAAACACCATATATTTT.